These 17 T cell receptor beta chains originate from one sample sequenced in a study of blood T cell repertoires in COVID-19. Profiling relied on immunoSEQ multiplex PCR, and the TCRdb table lists in-frame clones only, not all of them. This repertoire shows under 300,000 clones, around 87% found once; its top ten account for 5.5% to 7.5%. Sequenced input: peripheral blood. The receptors stem from a woman aged 65 to 85 with active or convalescent COVID-19.

The V call is TRBV19, the J call TRBJ2-5; D is unclear. There are 15 residues in the CDR3. V lost 3 bases and J 2 bases, leaving 13 bases between the germline ends. Germline assignment: CDR1 LNHDA and CDR2 SQIVND (reference sequence). CDR3 residues: CASSIPGGPQETQYF. CDR3 in DNA: TGTGCCAGTAGTATCCCCGGTGGGCCACAAGAGACCCAGTACTTC.

V usage is TRBV18 and J usage is TRBJ1-2; the match to TRBD1 covers 7 bases. This CDR3 has 15 residues. V shed 6 bases and J 4 bases; nucleotides not matched to a gene: 11. Germline V lookup: CDR1 KGHSH, CDR2 LQKENI. DNA of the CDR3: TGTGCCAGCTCGGCGAGACAGGGTGATCGCTATGGCTACACCTTC. Amino acid sequence: CASSARQGDRYGYTF.

This clone has only one observation. This chain joins TRBV5-1 and TRBJ2-1; TRBD2 aligns across 10 bases. V shed 7 bases and J 10 bases; nucleotides not matched to a gene: 8. Germline CDR1 and CDR2: SGHRS and YFSETQ. The CDR3 length is 13 residues. CDR3 sequence (DNA): TGCGCCAGCGCACGAGCGGGGGGGCCGGAGCAGTTCTTC. This gives the protein CASARAGGPEQFF.

The CDR3 loop is CSGQDQETQYF. The CDR3 nucleotides read TGCAGTGGGCAGGACCAAGAGACCCAGTACTTC. This chain connects TRBV20-1 to TRBJ2-5; D ambiguous. V dropped 7 bases and J dropped 0 bases, with 6 bases sitting between them. Germline CDR1 reads DFQATT; CDR2 reads SNEGSKA (reference sequence). The CDR3 has 11 amino acids.

The rearrangement joins TRBV14 to TRBJ2-7, with 9 bases aligning to TRBD1. The CDR3 consists of 15 residues. V was pared by 4 bases and J by 2 bases, with 6 bases of the junction left unmatched. The V gene's germline CDR1 is SGHDN and CDR2 FVKESK. CDR3 residues: CASSPTGQGPYEQYF. DNA of the CDR3: TGTGCCAGCAGCCCGACGGGACAGGGCCCCTACGAGCAGTACTTC.

V and J are TRBV6-1 and TRBJ1-5; 8 nucleotides line up with TRBD1. The V segment lost 3 bases and the J segment 4 bases; nucleotides outside the gene matches: 2. Per the germline V gene, CDR1 is MNHNS and CDR2 is SASEGT. This CDR3 is built from 14 residues. The CDR3 region is CASSDRQGNQPQHF. Written as DNA, the CDR3 is TGTGCCAGCAGTGACCGACAGGGGAATCAGCCCCAGCATTTT.

This clone was counted a few times. The J gene is TRBJ1-5, the V gene TRBV6-2 or TRBV6-3, with 8 bases aligning to TRBD1. CDR3 length: 14 residues. The V and J ends lost 2 bases and 7 bases, in that order; junction bases with no gene match: 4. CDR1 is MNHEY and CDR2 is SVGEGT in the germline V gene. CDR3 protein: CASSYTGGRQPQHF. The CDR3 DNA reads TGTGCCAGCAGTTACACAGGGGGGAGACAGCCCCAGCATTTT.

This clone has only a few counts. The J gene is TRBJ1-3, the V gene TRBV12-2; the table's D call, TRBD1, was not checked against the DNA. TRBV12-2 is noted as a pseudogene. The CDR3 extends over 15 amino acids. This CDR3 reads CASRPQGADGDTIYF. CDR3 sequence (DNA): TGTGCAAGTCGCCCCCAGGGGGCCGATGGTGACACCATATATTTT.

This rearrangement joins TRBV5-4 to TRBJ1-2; D possibly corresponds to TRBD1 (5 bases). CDR1 is SGHNT and CDR2 is YYREEE in the germline V gene (reference sequence). The CDR3 consists of 14 residues. The ends were cut back, 0 bases at V and 7 bases at J, with 13 bases in the middle. The CDR3 region has the DNA TGTGCCAGCAGCTTGGCGGGGGTAGGGCGTGGCTACACCTTC. It is translated as CASSLAGVGRGYTF.

This clone was counted between two and nine times. The V call is TRBV10-3, the J call TRBJ1-1, with 7 bases lining up with TRBD1. Trimming removed 6 bases from V and 1 base from J; junction bases left unmatched: 5. The germline V gene encodes CDR1 ENHRY and CDR2 SYGVKD. This CDR3 comprises 14 residues. The CDR3 here is CAISSGTANTEAFF. The CDR3, as DNA: TGTGCCATCAGCTCTGGGACAGCGAACACTGAAGCTTTCTTT.

The chain employs TRBV2 and TRBJ1-1, with 8 bases identical to TRBD1. V gave up 7 bases and J gave up 4 bases; unmatched junction bases: 8. This CDR3 is built from 14 residues. Per the germline V gene, CDR1 is SNHLY and CDR2 is FYNNEI. CDR3 in amino acids: CASNTLTGGTEAFF. CDR3 DNA: TGTGCCAGCAACACTTTAACAGGGGGCACTGAAGCTTTCTTT.

V gene TRBV27 combines with J gene TRBJ2-3; a possible D gene is TRBD2 (5 bases). From germline, CDR1 is MNHEY and CDR2 SMNVEV (reference sequence). The CDR3 length is 15 residues. V was pared by 2 bases and J by 3 bases, with 12 bases between. DNA for the CDR3: TGTGCCAGCAGTTTAACGGGGAGTCCAACAGATACGCAGTATTTT. It specifies CASSLTGSPTDTQYF.

The V and J genes are TRBV5-1 and TRBJ2-2; weak D call: TRBD1 (5 bases). Germline V CDR1 and CDR2: SGHRS, YFSETQ. V lost 4 bases and J lost 0, with 10 bases in between. CDR3 length equals 15 residues. The CDR3 nucleotides are TGCGCCAGCAGCCCTCAGGGTCCGAACACCGGGGAGCTGTTTTTT. It encodes CASSPQGPNTGELFF.

V and J are TRBV6-5 and TRBJ1-1; the D gene is possibly TRBD1 (5 bases). The CDR3 extends over 14 amino acids. Germline values: CDR1 MNHEY, CDR2 SVGAGI. V gave up 0 bases and J gave up 10 bases, with 15 bases separating them. CDR3 DNA: TGTGCCAGCAGTTACTCGAGGAGTTCGGGGGTAGCTTTCTTT. This gives the protein CASSYSRSSGVAFF.

V and J are TRBV18 and TRBJ1-1; no clear D gene. This CDR3 contains 13 residues. Germline V gene data show CDR1 as KGHSH and CDR2 as LQKENI. V lost 2 bases and J 8 bases, leaving 12 bases between the germline ends. The chain's CDR3 is CASSPGLTGEAFF. CDR3 bases: TGTGCCAGCTCACCAGGCTTGACGGGAGAAGCTTTCTTT.

The chain couples TRBV3-1 (or the pseudogene TRBV3-2) to TRBJ1-2; no clear D gene. The V gene lost 1 base and the J gene lost 3 bases, with 6 bases spanning the gap. CDR1 and CDR2 from the germline V gene are LGHDT and YNNKEL (reference sequence). The CDR3 covers 13 residues. CDR3 in amino acids: CASSQGQDYGYTF. In DNA, the CDR3 is TGTGCCAGCAGCCAAGGTCAGGACTATGGCTACACCTTC.

The V and J genes are TRBV19 and TRBJ2-3; 7 bases are shared with TRBD1. V gave up 4 bases and J gave up 1 base; unmatched junction bases: 5. Per germline, CDR1 LNHDA and CDR2 SQIVND (reference sequence). This CDR3 spans 15 amino acids. The CDR3 here is CASSTTGWGTDTQYF. The DNA of the CDR3 is TGTGCCAGTAGTACGACAGGGTGGGGCACAGATACGCAGTATTTT. Combining the CDR3 with reference TRBV19 and TRBJ2-3 gives the whole variable domain DGGITQSPKYLFRKEGQNVTLSCEQNLNHDAMYWYRQDPGQGLRLIYYSQIVNDFQKGDIAEGYSVSREKKESFPLTVTSAQKNPTAFYLCASSTTGWGTDTQYFGPGTRLTVL.